Listed below are T cell receptor beta chains from one sample, sequenced in a study of a mutant IDH1 vaccine in newly diagnosed glioma. No antigens are known for them. TCRdb keeps only in-frame clones here, not all; method: immunoSEQ multiplex PCR. The sample contains around 25,000 clones, around 77% of which appear only once. Sample: PBMCs, taken from a glioma patient whose treatment included an IDH1 peptide vaccine. The receptors derive from a young woman with glioma. Each CDR3 is given with its conserved first and last residue. Each record gives: clone size, CDR3 length, V gene, D gene, J gene, CDR3 DNA, CDR3 protein. D genes are given only for firm matches. Clone size is given for some rows only: seen once, a few or many times, or a class if the clone is expanded.

>once|14|TRBV6-4|TRBD1|TRBJ1-1
TGTGCCAGCAGTTCTCAGGGGGCGCCAGGTGAAGCTTTCTTT
CASSSQGAPGEAFF
>-|16|TRBV14|-|TRBJ1-6
TGTGCCAGCAGCCTAAGGACAACGGCTTATAATTCACCCCTCCACTTT
CASSLRTTAYNSPLHF